What follows are 30 T cell receptor beta chains derived from one specimen sequenced in a study of shared clonotypes between healthy human individuals. The assay was immunoSEQ multiplex PCR, and TCRdb's table has in-frame clones only and misses some. The sample lists roughly 500,000 clones, roughly 80% occurring once. The sequenced material came from PBMCs. These receptors were collected from a woman aged 40 to 50 in good health. Some clones in this sample may be carry-over from other donors' samples.

The chain carries TRBV29-1 and TRBJ2-5; D possibly corresponds to TRBD1 (5 bases). The V end lost 5 bases, the J end lost 2 bases, and 9 bases lay between the germline ends. CDR1 is SQVTM and CDR2 is ANQGSEA in the germline V gene. The CDR3 has 12 amino acids. The CDR3 region is CSVMDMQETQYF. The CDR3 nucleotides are TGCAGCGTTATGGACATGCAAGAGACCCAGTACTTC. Combining the CDR3 with reference TRBV29-1 and TRBJ2-5 gives the whole variable domain SAVISQKPSRDICQRGTSLTIQCQVDSQVTMMFWYRQQPGQSLTLIATANQGSEATYESGFVIDKFPISRPNLTFSTLTVSNMSPEDSSIYLCSVMDMQETQYFGPGTRLLVL.

This clone appeared once. V and J are TRBV4-1 and TRBJ2-4; D tentatively fits TRBD1 or TRBD2 (6 bases each). Deletions cut 8 bases from V and 5 bases from J, with 16 bases between. Germline V gene lookup returns CDR1 MGHRA and CDR2 YSYEKL. The CDR3 covers 14 residues. CDR3 sequence reads: CASARGGFENIQYF. The DNA for the CDR3 is TGCGCCAGCGCTAGAGGGGGGTTTGAAAACATTCAGTACTTC.

The V and J genes are TRBV30 and TRBJ1-6, with unresolved D. Per the germline V gene, CDR1 is GTSNPN and CDR2 is SVGIG (reference sequence). Trimming removed 1 base at V and 9 bases at J, with 10 bases between. CDR3 length equals 13 residues. CDR3 bases: TGTGCCTGGAGTGAGGCTTTGGGTTCACCCCTCCACTTT. This translates into CAWSEALGSPLHF. The complete variable domain, with remaining parts taken from reference TRBV30 and TRBJ1-6, reads SQTIHQWPATLVQPVGSPLSLECTVEGTSNPNLYWYRQAAGRGLQLLFYSVGIGQISSEVPQNLSASRPQDRQFILSSKKLLLSDSGFYLCAWSEALGSPLHFGNGTRLTVT.

The chain employs TRBV7-6 and TRBJ2-1, with D possibly called TRBD1 or TRBD2 (5 bases each). V was cut by 1 base and J by 4 bases, with 8 bases left in between. CDR1 SGHVS and CDR2 FNYEAQ come from the germline V gene. The CDR3 is 14 amino acids. The CDR3 DNA sequence: TGTGCCAGCAGCTTAGACGGGGCTTACAATGAGCAGTTCTTC. Amino acid sequence: CASSLDGAYNEQFF.

There are many counts of this clone. Written as DNA, the CDR3 is TGTGCCAGCAGCCCTAGGAGCAGCTCTGGAAACACCATATATTTT. It specifies CASSPRSSSGNTIYF. The V and J genes are TRBV9 and TRBJ1-3, with D uncertain. Trimming took 4 bases from V and 0 from J, leaving 11 bases between them. The CDR3 loop spans 15 amino acids. Germline assignment: CDR1 SGDLS and CDR2 YYNGEE. The full variable domain, completed using reference TRBV9 and TRBJ1-3, is DSGVTQTPKHLITATGQRVTLRCSPRSGDLSVYWYQQSLDQGLQFLIQYYNGEERAKGNILERFSAQQFPDLHSELNLSSLELGDSALYFCASSPRSSSGNTIYFGEGSWLTVV.

This clone was detected only once. The chain has TRBV7-3 and TRBJ2-6; TRBD2 might be the D (6 bases). The germline gives CDR1 SGHTA, CDR2 FQGTGA. The CDR3 runs 18 residues. Trimming shortened V by 5 bases and J by 5 bases, and 22 bases separated the two germline ends. The DNA of the CDR3 is TGTGCCAGCAGCGGACTATTACGCTTACAAAGTCGGGCCAACGTCCTGACTTTC. It yields the protein CASSGLLRLQSRANVLTF.

This clone was detected once. The rearrangement links TRBV6-6 to TRBJ2-1; 8 nucleotides line up with TRBD1. The junction had 7 bases not matched to a gene; V was cut back by 2 bases and J by 4 bases. The CDR3 extends over 16 amino acids. The germline CDR1 and CDR2 sequences are MNHNY and SVGAGI (reference sequence). The CDR3 reads CASSYPPGGIYNEQFF. The CDR3 DNA reads TGTGCCAGCAGTTACCCCCCAGGGGGCATTTACAATGAGCAGTTCTTC.

This clone was observed once. V gene TRBV9 combines with J gene TRBJ1-5, with D perhaps matching TRBD1 (6 bases). The CDR3 is made up of 15 amino acids. V lost 2 bases, J lost 0 bases, and 9 bases lay in between. Germline V gene lookup returns CDR1 SGDLS and CDR2 YYNGEE. In DNA form, the CDR3 reads TGTGCCAGCAGCGTGGGACACTATAGCAATCAGCCCCAGCATTTT. Encoded protein: CASSVGHYSNQPQHF.

The chain is built from TRBV6-4 and TRBJ2-3; 7 bases match TRBD1. Germline values: CDR1 MRHNA, CDR2 SNTAGT. The CDR3 contains 17 residues. V lost 3 bases and J lost 2; bases outside the gene matches: 11. The CDR3 spells CASSEKGAAGPTDTQYF. CDR3 DNA sequence: TGTGCCAGCAGTGAGAAGGGGGCCGCCGGACCCACAGATACGCAGTATTTT.

V is TRBV5-1 and J is TRBJ1-2; perhaps TRBD1 as D (5 bases). This CDR3 is 16 amino acids long. The ends were cut back, 0 bases at V and 7 bases at J, with 19 bases in the middle. From germline, CDR1 is SGHRS and CDR2 YFSETQ. CDR3 residues: CASSLVPREVAGGYTF. The CDR3 nucleotides read TGCGCCAGCAGCTTGGTCCCCAGGGAGGTAGCTGGTGGCTACACCTTC.

V and J are TRBV28 and TRBJ2-1, with D uncertain. V was clipped by 7 bases and J by 3 bases, with 10 bases between them. CDR3 length: 13 residues. The germline V gene has CDR1 MDHEN and CDR2 SYDVKM. CDR3 nucleotides: TGTGCCAGCATCCCATCGGGCTACAATGAGCAGTTCTTC. Its protein product is CASIPSGYNEQFF.

The chain is built from TRBV6-1 and TRBJ2-1; 10 bases fit TRBD2. This CDR3 comprises 15 residues. The V gene end was trimmed by 1 base and the J gene end by 8 bases; junction bases not matched to a gene: 5. From germline, CDR1 is MNHNS and CDR2 SASEGT. CDR3 region: CASSEGLAGVYEQFF. The CDR3 bases are TGTGCCAGCAGTGAAGGGCTAGCGGGAGTCTATGAGCAGTTCTTC.

The gene calls are TRBV7-8 and TRBJ2-2; 10 nucleotides match TRBD2. Germline V lookup: CDR1 SGHVS, CDR2 FQNEAQ. The J segment lost 5 bases and the V segment lost 7 bases, leaving 7 bases of the junction unmatched. The CDR3 runs to 15 residues. In nucleotides, the CDR3 is TGTGCCAGCAAGGGGGCTAGCGGGAGAACCGGGGAGCTGTTTTTT. Its protein is CASKGASGRTGELFF.

On this clone: One end of the junction is discordant with germline, which a read error may explain. This sequence joins TRBV27 and TRBJ2-7; 7 bases fit TRBD1. In germline, CDR1 is MNHEY, CDR2 SMNVEV (reference sequence). The CDR3 length is 13 residues. The CDR3 nucleotides are TGTGCCTGCAGGAAGGGACAGTTCTACGAGCAGTACTTC. Translated: CACRKGQFYEQYF.

The V and J genes are TRBV7-8 and TRBJ1-2; 7 bases are a match to TRBD1. Germline lookup yields CDR1 SGHVS and CDR2 FQNEAQ. CDR3 length equals 15 residues. After removal of 4 bases from V and 0 bases from J, the junction contained 5 bases not matched to a gene. DNA for the CDR3: TGTGCCAGCAGCTCCAGACAGGGAGCTAACTATGGCTACACCTTC. Translated: CASSSRQGANYGYTF.

This clone was counted ten times or more. The chain joins TRBV14 to TRBJ1-5, with D unresolved. Trimming removed 2 bases from V and 3 bases from J, with 5 bases in between. There are 13 residues in the CDR3. Germline assignment: CDR1 SGHDN and CDR2 FVKESK. CDR3 in amino acids: CASSQNFNQPQHF. CDR3 DNA: TGTGCCAGCAGCCAAAACTTCAATCAGCCCCAGCATTTT. Filled out from reference TRBV14 and TRBJ1-5, the complete variable domain reads EAGVTQFPSHSVIEKGQTVTLRCDPISGHDNLYWYRRVMGKEIKFLLHFVKESKQDESGMPNNRFLAERTGGTYSTLKVQPAELEDSGVYFCASSQNFNQPQHFGDGTRLSIL.

This clone was seen a single time. The rearrangement joins TRBV29-1 to TRBJ1-2; 8 bases are shared with TRBD1. The CDR3 has 16 amino acids. J lost 2 bases, V lost 5 bases, and 13 bases had no gene match. CDR1 is SQVTM and CDR2 is ANQGSEA in the germline V gene. The DNA for the CDR3 is TGCAGCGTTAAGGGGGTCAGGGGGCGCGCAAACTATGGCTACACCTTC. This sequence encodes CSVKGVRGRANYGYTF.

The chain uses TRBV7-3 and TRBJ2-1; TRBD2 aligns across 8 bases. The germline CDR1 and CDR2 sequences are SGHTA and FQGTGA. This CDR3 is 18 amino acids long. With V trimmed by 2 bases and J by 2 bases, 11 bases remained unmatched. This CDR3 reads CASSLLSSGVSPYNEQFF. The CDR3 nucleotides read TGTGCCAGCAGCTTATTGAGTAGCGGGGTCTCCCCCTACAATGAGCAGTTCTTC.

The chain combines TRBV2 with TRBJ1-5; a possible D gene is TRBD1 (5 bases). Germline CDR1 is SNHLY and CDR2 is FYNNEI. CDR3 length: 13 amino acids. With 6 bases removed from V and 6 bases from J, the gap between germline ends came to 12 bases. The CDR3 DNA reads as TGTGCCAGCAGGGGGGAGGGTGTTCAGCCCCAGCATTTT. Protein: CASRGEGVQPQHF.

The rearrangement links TRBV2 to TRBJ2-1; no reliable D call. V gave up 4 bases and J gave up 15 bases, with 13 bases separating them. The germline gives CDR1 SNHLY, CDR2 FYNNEI. This CDR3 is built from 11 residues. As DNA, the CDR3 is TGTGCCAGCAGTGTATCACAGAGGCTGTTCTTC. Its protein product is CASSVSQRLFF. Full variable domain (outside the CDR3, taken from reference TRBV2 and TRBJ2-1): EPEVTQTPSHQVTQMGQEVILRCVPISNHLYFYWYRQILGQKVEFLVSFYNNEISEKSEIFDDQFSVERPDGSNFTLKIRSTKLEDSAMYFCASSVSQRLFFGPGTRLTVL.

About this clone itself: At one boundary the junction diverges from the germline segment, which might be a read error. The rearrangement links TRBV6-5 to TRBJ2-7; D remains ambiguous. Germline V gene lookup returns CDR1 MNHEY and CDR2 SVGAGI. CDR3 length: 8 residues. The CDR3 coding sequence is TGTGCCAGCAGTTACACCTCCTTC. Its protein product is CASSYTSF.

This clone was seen only a few times. V is TRBV11-2 and J is TRBJ2-1; D not certain. Trimming took off 1 base at V and 10 bases at J, with 5 bases between the two ends. The CDR3 is 11 residues long. Germline-derived CDR1 and CDR2 are SGHAT and FQNNGV. The chain's CDR3 is CASSLGLEQFF. The DNA of the CDR3 is TGTGCCAGCAGCTTAGGTCTAGAGCAGTTCTTC.

This clone has only a few counts. The chain couples TRBV28 to TRBJ1-5; the D is unclear. CDR1 MDHEN and CDR2 SYDVKM come from the germline V gene. V lost 8 bases, J lost 5 bases, and 13 bases lay in between. The CDR3 runs to 13 residues. CDR3 sequence (DNA): TGTGCCAGCGGCTCGGGCGGATATCAGCCCCAGCATTTT. It yields the protein CASGSGGYQPQHF.

The chain links TRBV5-1 to TRBJ2-3; D might be TRBD2 (6 bases). CDR3 length equals 16 residues. The germline gives CDR1 SGHRS, CDR2 YFSETQ. The V and J ends lost 0 bases and 3 bases respectively, with 14 bases between them. DNA of the CDR3: TGCGCCAGCAGCTTGGCCGGGGGTCCAAGGACAGATACGCAGTATTTT. Residues: CASSLAGGPRTDTQYF.

The rearrangement joins TRBV9 to TRBJ2-5; D is unclear. With 1 base removed from V and 3 bases from J, the gap between germline ends came to 7 bases. This CDR3 is built from 13 residues. The germline V gene has CDR1 SGDLS and CDR2 YYNGEE. The CDR3 spells CASSVYGEETQYF. The CDR3 nucleotides are TGTGCCAGCAGCGTATATGGGGAAGAGACCCAGTACTTC.

The J gene is TRBJ2-3, the V gene TRBV7-9; possibly TRBD2 for D (5 bases). This CDR3 has 12 residues. Germline V gene lookup returns CDR1 SEHNR and CDR2 FQNEAQ (reference sequence). V lost 5 bases to trimming and J lost 8 bases, with 11 bases between them. The CDR3 here is CASSRSEGTQYF. CDR3 DNA sequence: TGTGCCAGCAGCCGAAGTGAGGGTACGCAGTATTTT.

The rearrangement uses TRBV28 and TRBJ2-1; TRBD2 aligns across 9 bases. CDR1 and CDR2 (germline): MDHEN, SYDVKM. The CDR3 length is 18 residues. The ends lost 4 bases at V and 0 bases at J; junction bases unmatched: 10. CDR3 region: CASSYPSSGMLSYNEQFF. Written as DNA, the CDR3 is TGTGCCAGCAGTTACCCCTCTAGCGGGATGCTCTCCTACAATGAGCAGTTCTTC.

In regard to this clone: The identical CDR3 is also encoded by other nucleotide sequences in the sample. The chain has TRBV5-1 and TRBJ2-3; the D gene is possibly TRBD1 (6 bases). The CDR3 covers 14 residues. Germline CDR1 and CDR2: SGHRS and YFSETQ. Trimming left V 0 bases short and J 1 base short, with 6 bases between. The CDR3 region has the DNA TGCGCCAGCAGCTTGGGGACAGGCACAGATACGCAGTATTTT. It specifies CASSLGTGTDTQYF.

This clone was found a few times. This chain links TRBV7-6 with TRBJ1-5; possibly TRBD1 for D (5 bases). Germline loops: CDR1 SGHVS, CDR2 FNYEAQ. V dropped 5 bases and J dropped 6 bases, with 14 bases sitting between them. The CDR3 spans 14 residues. Written as DNA, the CDR3 is TGTGCCAGCAGCCCCGTCGGGGCAGGTCAGCCCCAGCATTTT. It translates to CASSPVGAGQPQHF.

The chain combines TRBV5-1 with TRBJ2-1, with D possibly being TRBD2 (5 bases). V was cut by 6 bases and J by 5 bases, with 15 bases left in between. Per the germline V gene, CDR1 is SGHRS and CDR2 is YFSETQ. The CDR3 consists of 14 residues. CDR3 nucleotides: TGCGCCAGCACCGAGGCGAGGGTGAACAATGAGCAGTTCTTC. This codes for CASTEARVNNEQFF.